This passage covers 4 T cell receptor beta chains from one sample sequenced in a study of response to subunit inactivated influenza vaccine. TCRdb independently ran MiXCR on the RT-PCR reads; one entry per CDR3 protein. The sample lists more than 600,000 distinct CDR3 sequences, around 18% occurring once. Source: PBMCs from blood, taken more than 4 days after vaccination. The receptor set was obtained from a man aged 45-60 years who received an inactivated influenza vaccine.

This clonotype was detected many times. CDR3 protein: CASSLGERRQSSYNEQFF. CDR3 nucleotide sequence: TGCGCCAGCAGCTTGGGGGAGAGGCGCCAAAGCTCCTACAATGAGCAGTTCTTC. V and J are TRBV5-1 and TRBJ2-1; tentatively, D is TRBD2 (5 bases). This CDR3 spans 18 amino acids. CDR1 and CDR2 from the germline V gene are SGHRS and YFSETQ. Trimming removed 0 bases from V and 0 bases from J, with 16 bases in between.

This chain connects TRBV21-1 to TRBJ2-5; the listed D gene, TRBD2, was not tested against the DNA. TRBV21-1 is deemed a pseudogene. This CDR3 has 14 residues. CDR3 sequence reads: CASRVLGRRETQYF. The CDR3 bases are TGTGCCAGCAGAGTTCTGGGGAGGCGAGAGACCCAGTACTTC.

This clonotype was counted at least ten times. The rearrangement uses TRBV7-2 and TRBJ2-3; 8 positions match TRBD2. Germline V gene sequence: CDR1 SGHTA, CDR2 FQGNSA. V was pared by 2 bases and J by 4 bases, with 5 bases of the junction left unmatched. This CDR3 is 15 amino acids long. This chain's CDR3 is CASSLRGGQADTQYF. For the CDR3, the DNA is TGTGCCAGCAGCTTACGGGGGGGCCAAGCAGATACGCAGTATTTT.

This clonotype appeared once. A much larger clone lies a single base off, so this may be a read error. J is TRBJ2-1 and V is TRBV20-1; D perhaps matches TRBD1 (5 bases). The germline V gene encodes CDR1 DFQATT and CDR2 SNEGSKA (reference sequence). The CDR3 runs to 12 residues. CDR3 amino acids: CSAWGSYNEQIF. DNA of the CDR3: TGCAGTGCGTGGGGCTCCTACAATGAGCAGATCTTC.